What follows is one T cell receptor (beta chain) and its context. Trimming at V came to 4 bases and at J to 6 bases, leaving 4 bases not matched to a gene. This CDR3 has 16 residues. The germline V gene encodes CDR1 KGHDR and CDR2 SFDVKD. The sample is drawn from a study of blood T cell repertoires in COVID-19. The wider study: From T cells, B-cell-depleted T cells, or PBMCs came the material, which was cDNA or gDNA.

Original analysis: How many nucleated cells were present was estimated from reference gene primer amplification. Sequencing used immunoSEQ multiplex PCR; TCRdb keeps in-frame clones, though not all of them. Clone size and the V and J calls come from that table; the DNA yielded D and trimming. Among approximately 200,000 clones listed, just under 90% were seen once. The sequence came from a man aged 30 to 39 with COVID-19, enrolled during active disease. Sequencing was carried out using peripheral blood. The V call is TRBV24-1, the J call TRBJ2-2; 13 bases align to TRBD2. This CDR3 reads CATSDPTSGRSGELFF. For the CDR3, the DNA is TGTGCCACCAGTGACCCGACTAGCGGGAGGTCCGGGGAGCTGTTTTTT.